This T cell receptor beta chain was profiled in a study of blood T cell repertoires in COVID-19. This CDR3 contains 14 residues. In germline, CDR1 is MDHEN, CDR2 SYDVKM. V gave up 8 bases and J gave up 4 bases; unmatched junction bases: 5. The table came from immunoSEQ multiplex PCR; TCRdb's copy has only in-frame clones and leaves some out. The sample lists 250,000 to 300,000 clones, less than 90% occurring once. The chain links TRBV28 to TRBJ2-5; 12 bases align to TRBD2. The sample comprised peripheral blood. This receptor was obtained from an older woman with COVID-19, enrolled during active disease. The CDR3 DNA is TGTGCCAGCCGGACTAGCGGGGCCTTAGAGACCCAGTACTTC. Its protein product is CASRTSGALETQYF.